The sequence of this TCR beta chain was determined in a study of spatial heterogeneity in lung cancer. Findings and caveats of the study: Ubiquitous, expanded tumor-derived TCRs were more frequently observed in blood at resection than at follow-up.

Time point denoted: blood at routine non-recurrence follow-up after resection. This CDR3 is 15 amino acids long. Germline CDR1 MGHRA, CDR2 YSYEKL. The V end lost 2 bases, the J end lost 1 base, and 9 bases lay between the germline ends. TCRdb re-derived calls from the 5' RACE reads in MiXCR, one entry per CDR3 protein. The data show 15,000 or so distinct CDR3 sequences, with 15% to 20% seen just once and 6.2% held by the top ten. In regard to this clonotype: Its antigen is still unknown.

The receptor comes from a male donor with early-stage non-small cell lung cancer. The chain has TRBV4-1 and TRBJ1-3; a possible D gene is TRBD1 (5 bases). The source material was PBMCs, sampled at follow-up. CDR3 sequence: CASSQRQLSGNTIYF. For the CDR3, the DNA is TGCGCCAGCAGCCAAAGACAGTTATCTGGAAACACCATATATTTT.